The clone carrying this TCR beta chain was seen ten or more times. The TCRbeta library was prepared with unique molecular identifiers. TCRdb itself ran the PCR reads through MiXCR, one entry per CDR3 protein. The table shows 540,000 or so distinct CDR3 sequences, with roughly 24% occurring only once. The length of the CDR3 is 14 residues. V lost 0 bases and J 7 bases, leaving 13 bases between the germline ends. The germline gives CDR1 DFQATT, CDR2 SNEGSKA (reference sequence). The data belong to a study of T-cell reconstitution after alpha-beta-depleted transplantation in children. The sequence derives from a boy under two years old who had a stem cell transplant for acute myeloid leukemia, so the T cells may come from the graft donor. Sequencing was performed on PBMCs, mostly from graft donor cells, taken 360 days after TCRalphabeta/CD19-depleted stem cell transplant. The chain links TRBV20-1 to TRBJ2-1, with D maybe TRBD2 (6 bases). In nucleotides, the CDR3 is TGCAGTGCTAGAGATCTTATGCGGGGAAATGAGCAGTTCTTC. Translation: CSARDLMRGNEQFF.